The source of this T cell receptor (beta chain) is a study of immune characterization of retroperitoneal liposarcoma. TCRdb reprocessed the PCR reads with MiXCR, giving one entry per CDR3 protein. The data show more than 1,000 distinct CDR3 sequences, 40% to 55% seen once. The ends lost 2 bases at V and 2 bases at J; junction bases unmatched: 0. The length of the CDR3 is 15 residues. The chain joins TRBV12-3 or TRBV12-4 to TRBJ2-1, with TRBD2 matching 10 bases. This TCR derives from a male donor with retroperitoneal liposarcoma. The sequenced sample consisted of tumor tissue. Here the CDR3 DNA reads TGTGCCAGCAGTTTAAGCGGGAGGGCCTACAATGAGCAGTTCTTC. It specifies CASSLSGRAYNEQFF.